What follows are 9 T cell receptor beta chains derived from one specimen sequenced in a study of beta chain features in type 1 diabetes. The study, taken as a whole, reports: In all four CD4+ subsets, TCRB CDR3 length was significantly, moderately reduced in type 1 diabetes.

Antigens for these TCRs are unknown. Isolated RNA was reverse transcribed in full, so expressed TCRB transcripts were sequenced. This table comes from immunoSEQ multiplex PCR, and its TCRdb copy is limited to in-frame clones, with some not included. The sample consists of approximately 50,000 clones, 35% to 50% of them appearing once. Source material: Tregs from blood. These receptors were taken from a man aged 30 to 39 with type 1 diabetes.

V gene TRBV28 combines with J gene TRBJ2-5, with D possibly matching TRBD1 (5 bases). Deletions cut 6 bases from V and 4 bases from J, with 9 bases between. The CDR3 sequence is 12 residues long. Per the germline V gene, CDR1 is MDHEN and CDR2 is SYDVKM. The CDR3 loop is CASSRALETQYF. The CDR3 DNA follows: TGTGCCAGCAGCAGGGCCCTAGAGACCCAGTACTTC.

The CDR3, as DNA: TGTGCCATCAGCAGAGGAGAGACCCAGTACTTC. This gives the protein CAISRGETQYF. V is TRBV6-5 and J is TRBJ2-5; D call uncertain. V shed 10 bases and J shed 4 bases, with 10 bases lying between them. The germline V gene has CDR1 MNHEY and CDR2 SVGAGI. The CDR3 runs 11 residues.

In nucleotides, the CDR3 is TGTGCCTGGAGTAGCCAGGGCGGCACTGAAGCTTTCTTT. Its translation is CAWSSQGGTEAFF. This sequence joins TRBV30 and TRBJ1-1; TRBD1 might be the D (5 bases). The ends were cut back, 2 bases at V and 4 bases at J, with 11 bases in the middle. CDR1 is GTSNPN and CDR2 is SVGIG in the germline V gene (reference sequence). The CDR3 covers 13 residues.

This clone was found a few times. The V call is TRBV4-2, the J call TRBJ2-1; 8 bases map to TRBD2. The CDR3 totals 15 residues. The J segment lost 3 bases and the V segment lost 0 bases, leaving 1 base of the junction unmatched. Germline V gene lookup returns CDR1 LGHNA and CDR2 YNFKEQ. The CDR3 nucleotides are TGTGCCAGCAGCCAAGAAGGGACTAGCTACAATGAGCAGTTCTTC. Its protein product is CASSQEGTSYNEQFF.

This clone has only a few counts. J is TRBJ1-5 and V is TRBV10-3; a possible D gene is TRBD1 (5 bases). Germline assignment: CDR1 ENHRY and CDR2 SYGVKD. The CDR3 loop spans 14 amino acids. Trimming removed 8 bases from V and 1 base from J, with 12 bases in between. CDR3 protein: CAIGEAGSNQPQHF. CDR3 coding DNA: TGTGCCATCGGGGAGGCAGGGAGCAATCAGCCCCAGCATTTT.

This clone showed up just once. The chain joins TRBV27 to TRBJ2-1, with TRBD2 identical over 11 bases. Germline CDR1 and CDR2: MNHEY and SMNVEV (reference sequence). J was trimmed by 5 bases and V by 1 base; bases with no gene match: 7. The CDR3 consists of 17 residues. The CDR3 nucleotides are TGTGCCAGCAGTTTATTCTCACTAGCGGGAGATGACAATGAGCAGTTCTTC. Translated, it gives CASSLFSLAGDDNEQFF.

This rearrangement joins TRBV28 to TRBJ2-5; the D gene is possibly TRBD1 (7 bases). Per germline, CDR1 MDHEN and CDR2 SYDVKM. This CDR3 spans 13 amino acids. Deletions cut 6 bases from V and 5 bases from J, with 13 bases between. The CDR3 coding sequence is TGTGCCAGCAGCCCAGGGGGGTTGGAGACCCAGTACTTC. Encoded protein: CASSPGGLETQYF.

This chain uses TRBV4-3 with TRBJ2-1; 10 positions agree with TRBD2. The CDR3 has 17 amino acids. Germline lookup yields CDR1 LGHNA and CDR2 YSLEER. V shed 1 base, J shed 2 bases, and the junction held 5 bases outside the gene matches. The CDR3 sequence is CASSQVLAGDTYNEQFF. CDR3 nucleotides: TGCGCCAGCAGCCAAGTGCTAGCGGGAGATACCTACAATGAGCAGTTCTTC.

The V call is TRBV5-4, the J call TRBJ2-7; 8 nucleotides line up with TRBD1. Germline-derived CDR1 and CDR2 are SGHNT and YYREEE (reference sequence). The CDR3 length is 14 residues. Trimming cost V 4 bases and J 1 base; bases outside gene matches: 4. The chain's CDR3 is CASSRQGSSYEQYF. Written as DNA, the CDR3 is TGTGCCAGCAGCCGACAGGGGTCTTCCTACGAGCAGTACTTC.